Below, 10 T cell receptor beta chains from the same sample are listed, as sequenced in a study of human T cells and chemical hapten exposure. TCRdb reanalysed the RACE reads using MiXCR and keeps one entry per CDR3 protein. The table includes about 89,000 distinct CDR3 sequences, under 15% detected once. The time point denotes: patch test 3, about 24 weeks after DPC sensitization. Treatment specified: therapeutic diphenylcyclopropenone sensitization with weekly scalp DPC. Sequenced here: whole blood, sampled in connection with sensitization to the hapten diphenylcyclopropenone (DPC). These receptor sequences come from a woman aged 45-65 years with alopecia areata. Some clones in this sample may be carry-over from other donors' samples.

In this sample, this clonotype turned up a few times. J is TRBJ2-7 and V is TRBV24-1; no reliable D call. The germline V gene encodes CDR1 KGHDR and CDR2 SFDVKD. Between the trimmed V and J ends, which lost 9 bases and 4 bases, there was a span of 9 bases. This CDR3 is built from 11 residues. The CDR3 sequence is CATLAGYEQYF. CDR3 DNA sequence: TGTGCCACCCTGGCAGGATACGAGCAGTACTTC.

This clonotype turned up a few times. J is TRBJ1-5 and V is TRBV7-9; unclear D gene. The CDR3 has 16 amino acids. Germline assignment: CDR1 SEHNR and CDR2 FQNEAQ (reference sequence). Trimming took off 0 bases at V and 1 base at J, with 10 bases between the two ends. As DNA, the CDR3 is TGTGCCAGCAGCTTAGCGGCATTTTGGAGCAATCAGCCCCAGCATTTT. It specifies CASSLAAFWSNQPQHF.

At least ten counts were recorded for this clonotype. V is TRBV20-1 and J is TRBJ2-3; TRBD2 agrees at 12 bases. Germline V gives CDR1 DFQATT, CDR2 SNEGSKA (reference sequence). V shed 6 bases, J shed 6 bases, and the junction held 13 bases outside the gene matches. The CDR3 spans 16 residues. The CDR3 DNA follows: TGCAGTGCCCCCTCCCGGGGCCTAGCGGGGGGGGATACGCAGTATTTT. Its translation: CSAPSRGLAGGDTQYF.

At least ten counts were recorded for this clonotype. This chain uses TRBV9 with TRBJ2-7; no reliable D call. CDR3 size: 14 residues. The germline V gene encodes CDR1 SGDLS and CDR2 YYNGEE. Between the trimmed V and J ends, which lost 0 bases and 1 base, there was a span of 8 bases. The CDR3, as DNA: TGTGCCAGCAGCGTAGCTGGGTTTTCCTACGAGCAGTACTTC. Translating gives CASSVAGFSYEQYF. The full variable domain, completed using reference TRBV9 and TRBJ2-7, is DSGVTQTPKHLITATGQRVTLRCSPRSGDLSVYWYQQSLDQGLQFLIQYYNGEERAKGNILERFSAQQFPDLHSELNLSSLELGDSALYFCASSVAGFSYEQYFGPGTRLTVT.

As DNA, the CDR3 is TGTGCCAGCAGTTTATTCAGAAACACTGAAGCTTTCTTT. It codes for CASSLFRNTEAFF. The chain is built from TRBV12-3 or TRBV12-4 and TRBJ1-1, with D hard to call. This CDR3 comprises 13 residues. V lost 2 bases, J lost 2 bases, and 6 bases lay in between.

The chain is built from TRBV19 and TRBJ2-7; the match to TRBD2 covers 12 bases. CDR3 length: 16 residues. The germline gives CDR1 LNHDA, CDR2 SQIVND (reference sequence). The V and J ends lost 3 bases and 5 bases, in that order; junction bases with no gene match: 8. Here the CDR3 reads CASSIPTSGRNDEQYF. DNA of the CDR3: TGTGCCAGTAGTATCCCTACTAGCGGGAGGAACGACGAGCAGTACTTC.

This clonotype was found many times. CDR3 residues: CSARVTGVETQYF. CDR3 sequence (DNA): TGCAGTGCTAGAGTTACAGGGGTAGAGACCCAGTACTTC. The rearrangement links TRBV20-1 to TRBJ2-5, with TRBD1 matching over 7 bases. Trimming took 1 base from V and 4 from J; bases not matched to a gene: 3. The CDR3 consists of 13 residues. Germline V gene lookup returns CDR1 DFQATT and CDR2 SNEGSKA (reference sequence).

V gene TRBV30 combines with J gene TRBJ2-3, with TRBD2 matching 7 bases. Germline assignment: CDR1 GTSNPN and CDR2 SVGIG (reference sequence). CDR3 length: 15 residues. V dropped 0 bases and J dropped 4; count of bases not matched to a gene: 7. The CDR3 here is CAWSVGAGKPDTQYF. The CDR3, as DNA: TGTGCCTGGAGTGTAGGAGCGGGGAAGCCAGATACGCAGTATTTT. Drawing the rest from reference TRBV30 and TRBJ2-3, the complete variable domain is SQTIHQWPATLVQPVGSPLSLECTVEGTSNPNLYWYRQAAGRGLQLLFYSVGIGQISSEVPQNLSASRPQDRQFILSSKKLLLSDSGFYLCAWSVGAGKPDTQYFGPGTRLTVL.

V and J are TRBV7-9 and TRBJ1-1; D is perhaps TRBD1 (5 bases). Looked up from germline, CDR1 is SEHNR and CDR2 is FQNEAQ (reference sequence). Trimming took 0 bases from V and 3 from J, leaving 8 bases between them. CDR3 length equals 14 residues. The CDR3 protein is CASSLARAYTEAFF. The CDR3 DNA sequence: TGTGCCAGCAGCTTAGCCAGGGCTTACACTGAAGCTTTCTTT.

V usage is TRBV10-1 and J usage is TRBJ1-3; D gene ambiguous. Germline V gives CDR1 WNHNN, CDR2 SYGVQD (reference sequence). This CDR3 comprises 16 residues. V was clipped by 0 bases and J by 0 bases, with 9 bases between them. CDR3 DNA: TGCGCCAGCAGTGAGTCGACGGGTAGCTCTGGAAACACCATATATTTT. Protein: CASSESTGSSGNTIYF.